The 21 T cell receptor beta chains listed next were all sequenced from one sample in a study of blood T cell repertoires in COVID-19. TCRdb's table, derived via immunoSEQ multiplex PCR, lists solely in-frame clones and lacks some. This sample yields roughly 270,000 clones, of which nearly 90% are seen a single time; over 8% belongs to the top ten. The sample taken for sequencing was peripheral blood. All receptors derive from a man aged 18 to 29 with active or convalescent COVID-19.

The CDR3 here is CASSLGQGDGGYTF. The CDR3 DNA is TGTGCCAGCAGCCTGGGACAGGGGGATGGTGGCTACACCTTC. V gene TRBV7-3 combines with J gene TRBJ1-2; 11 nucleotides line up with TRBD1. CDR1 and CDR2 from the germline V gene are SGHTA and FQGTGA. This CDR3 is 14 amino acids long. Losses at the gene ends were 5 bases for V and 7 bases for J; bases not matched to a gene: 6.

This rearrangement joins TRBV5-1 to TRBJ2-3; 11 nucleotides align to TRBD2. The CDR3 has 16 residues. V was clipped by 7 bases and J by 2 bases; unmatched bases: 9. Germline CDR1 is SGHRS and CDR2 is YFSETQ. The CDR3 DNA is TGCGCCAGCGGCCCTTCTAGCGGGGGGACCACAGATACGCAGTATTTT. This encodes CASGPSSGGTTDTQYF.

The chain uses TRBV7-9 and TRBJ2-1; 10 bases match TRBD1. The germline gives CDR1 SEHNR, CDR2 FQNEAQ (reference sequence). This CDR3 spans 14 amino acids. The V and J ends lost 6 bases and 7 bases, in that order; junction bases with no gene match: 6. The CDR3 DNA reads as TGTGCCAGCAGGCTGACAGGGGGCACGAATGAGCAGTTCTTC. This encodes CASRLTGGTNEQFF.

The V and J genes are TRBV5-4 and TRBJ2-3; TRBD2 matches 8 bases. The germline CDR1 and CDR2 sequences are SGHNT and YYREEE (reference sequence). The V gene end was trimmed by 6 bases and the J gene end by 6 bases; junction bases not matched to a gene: 21. This CDR3 comprises 18 residues. The CDR3 nucleotides read TGTGCCAGCACCTATCACCGTCCTCAGCGGGGGTTGATGGATACGCAGTATTTT. This gives the protein CASTYHRPQRGLMDTQYF.

This chain connects TRBV27 to TRBJ1-4; D remains ambiguous. Germline V CDR1 and CDR2: MNHEY, SMNVEV (reference sequence). This CDR3 has 11 amino acids. Trimming left V 8 bases short and J 10 bases short, with 11 bases between. The CDR3 DNA sequence: TGTGCCAGCCGGGTAGGAGGAAAACTGTTTTTT. Protein product: CASRVGGKLFF.

The rearrangement links TRBV27 to TRBJ1-5; TRBD1 might be the D (6 bases). The germline CDR1 and CDR2 sequences are MNHEY and SMNVEV (reference sequence). This CDR3 is built from 14 residues. Trimming cost V 1 base and J 7 bases, with 11 bases left between them. The CDR3 sequence is CASSLWTQGQPQHF. CDR3 nucleotide sequence: TGTGCCAGCAGTTTATGGACCCAGGGGCAGCCCCAGCATTTT.

This chain connects TRBV6-6 to TRBJ1-6; D is undetermined. Germline V CDR1 and CDR2: MNHNY, SVGAGI (reference sequence). Trimming cost V 0 bases and J 10 bases, with 13 bases left between them. CDR3 length: 15 residues. The CDR3 here is CASSYSIPVTSPLHF. The CDR3 DNA sequence: TGTGCCAGCAGTTACTCGATTCCAGTGACATCACCCCTCCACTTT.

This chain connects TRBV9 to TRBJ1-2, with a possible D match to TRBD1 (6 bases). The CDR3 loop spans 13 amino acids. The germline CDR1 and CDR2 sequences are SGDLS and YYNGEE. Deletions cut 4 bases from V and 6 bases from J, with 13 bases between. CDR3 nucleotides: TGTGCCAGCAGCAAACAGACAGGAGATGGCTACACCTTC. Translating gives CASSKQTGDGYTF.

This rearrangement joins TRBV12-5 to TRBJ1-2; D perhaps matches TRBD1 (5 bases). The CDR3 sequence is 13 residues long. Germline V lookup: CDR1 LGHNT, CDR2 FRNRAP. The V end lost 6 bases, the J end lost 3 bases, and 11 bases lay between the germline ends. CDR3 nucleotides: TGTGCTAGTGGAAGAGACAGCTACTATGGCTACACCTTC. Translated, it gives CASGRDSYYGYTF.

The chain links TRBV2 to TRBJ1-2, with D perhaps TRBD1 (5 bases). Germline CDR1 and CDR2: SNHLY and FYNNEI. The CDR3 spans 14 residues. Trimming removed 5 bases from V and 4 bases from J, with 14 bases in between. The CDR3 DNA reads as TGTGCCAGCAGTCCCCCAGGGTCTGCCTATGGCTACACCTTC. It encodes CASSPPGSAYGYTF.

The chain links TRBV18 to TRBJ2-5, with 9 bases fitting TRBD1. The CDR3 consists of 15 residues. J gave up 2 bases and V 3 bases, and 4 bases lay outside the gene matches. The germline V gene has CDR1 KGHSH and CDR2 LQKENI. The CDR3 is CASSPATGGQETQYF. The CDR3 DNA sequence: TGTGCCAGCTCACCGGCGACAGGGGGGCAAGAGACCCAGTACTTC.

V is TRBV14 and J is TRBJ2-3; 7 bases map to TRBD2. Germline trimming cut 4 bases from V and 6 bases from J; bases unmatched to any gene: 7. This CDR3 has 14 residues. Per the germline V gene, CDR1 is SGHDN and CDR2 is FVKESK. The CDR3 is CASSPTERGDTQYF. CDR3 bases: TGTGCCAGCAGCCCGACCGAGCGGGGCGATACGCAGTATTTT.

The gene calls are TRBV5-1 and TRBJ1-1; the D is unclear. The V and J ends lost 0 bases and 6 bases respectively, with 15 bases between them. The CDR3 runs to 15 residues. Germline CDR1 and CDR2: SGHRS and YFSETQ. CDR3 protein: CASSLGSYLAAEAFF. The CDR3 nucleotides read TGCGCCAGCAGCTTGGGTTCCTACCTTGCGGCTGAAGCTTTCTTT.

This chain joins TRBV4-3 and TRBJ2-1; 9 bases agree with TRBD2. The CDR3 is made up of 16 amino acids. Germline assignment: CDR1 LGHNA and CDR2 YSLEER. The ends lost 0 bases at V and 2 bases at J; junction bases unmatched: 2. The CDR3 region is CASSQDLAGPYNEQFF. As DNA, the CDR3 is TGCGCCAGCAGCCAAGATCTAGCGGGACCCTACAATGAGCAGTTCTTC.

The chain employs TRBV18 and TRBJ2-5; 7 bases are shared with TRBD1. The CDR3 is 11 amino acids. The V gene end was trimmed by 2 bases and the J gene end by 10 bases; junction bases not matched to a gene: 1. Germline CDR1 reads KGHSH; CDR2 reads LQKENI. The DNA of the CDR3 is TGTGCCAGCTCACCAGGGACAGTCCAGTACTTC. As protein: CASSPGTVQYF.

J is TRBJ2-1 and V is TRBV10-2; D remains unclear. The germline V gene encodes CDR1 WSHSY and CDR2 SAAADI. V was pared by 6 bases and J by 12 bases, with 9 bases between. The CDR3 length is 10 residues. The DNA of the CDR3 is TGCGCCAGCAGAGCTAGGTGGCAGTTCTTC. Amino acids: CASRARWQFF.

This chain connects TRBV5-8 to TRBJ1-1; 8 bases match TRBD1. From germline, CDR1 is SGHTS and CDR2 YDEGEE. Trimming cost V 4 bases and J 4 bases; bases outside gene matches: 6. CDR3 length: 14 amino acids. As DNA, the CDR3 is TGTGCCAGCAGCCGGACAGGGAGGAGCACTGAAGCTTTCTTT. It encodes CASSRTGRSTEAFF. Variable domain in full (rest from reference TRBV5-8 and TRBJ1-1): EAGVTQSPTHLIKTRGQQATLRCSPISGHTSVYWYQQALGLGLQFLLWYDEGEERNRGNFPPRFSGRQFPNYSSELNVNALELEDSALYLCASSRTGRSTEAFFGQGTRLTVV.

J is TRBJ1-5 and V is TRBV19; D may be TRBD1 (6 bases). The CDR3 covers 15 residues. Germline V gene sequence: CDR1 LNHDA, CDR2 SQIVND (reference sequence). The germline V and J ends were trimmed by 5 bases and 0 bases, with 11 bases remaining between them. CDR3 loop: CASSWTEFSNQPQHF. As DNA, the CDR3 is TGTGCCAGTAGTTGGACAGAATTTAGCAATCAGCCCCAGCATTTT.

On this clone: The same CDR3 can be traced to other DNA sequences in this sample. This chain links TRBV5-1 with TRBJ2-3, with TRBD2 matching over 10 bases. J lost 1 base, V lost 3 bases, and 2 bases had no gene match. Germline V gives CDR1 SGHRS, CDR2 YFSETQ. The CDR3 has 15 residues. As DNA, the CDR3 is TGCGCCAGCAGCTCCGGGACTAGCGGCACAGATACGCAGTATTTT. Its translation is CASSSGTSGTDTQYF.

The chain links TRBV25-1 to TRBJ2-3, with D possibly matching TRBD2 (5 bases). Germline assignment: CDR1 MGHDK and CDR2 SYGVNS. The CDR3 sequence is 13 residues long. Between the trimmed V and J ends, which lost 6 bases and 8 bases, there was a span of 15 bases. CDR3 in amino acids: CASRASILGTQYF. As DNA, the CDR3 is TGTGCCAGCAGGGCTAGCATCCTTGGTACGCAGTATTTT.

This sequence joins TRBV28 and TRBJ2-1; D not certain. The ends were cut back, 8 bases at V and 6 bases at J, with 20 bases in the middle. The CDR3 covers 15 residues. Germline assignment: CDR1 MDHEN and CDR2 SYDVKM. CDR3 loop: CASSTVLRMVNEQFF. In nucleotides, the CDR3 is TGTGCCAGCTCAACCGTCCTACGAATGGTCAATGAGCAGTTCTTC. The variable domain in full, with the rest retrieved from reference TRBV28 and TRBJ2-1, is DVKVTQSSRYLVKRTGEKVFLECVQDMDHENMFWYRQDPGLGLRLIYFSYDVKMKEKGDIPEGYSVSREKKERFSLILESASTNQTSMYLCASSTVLRMVNEQFFGPGTRLTVL.